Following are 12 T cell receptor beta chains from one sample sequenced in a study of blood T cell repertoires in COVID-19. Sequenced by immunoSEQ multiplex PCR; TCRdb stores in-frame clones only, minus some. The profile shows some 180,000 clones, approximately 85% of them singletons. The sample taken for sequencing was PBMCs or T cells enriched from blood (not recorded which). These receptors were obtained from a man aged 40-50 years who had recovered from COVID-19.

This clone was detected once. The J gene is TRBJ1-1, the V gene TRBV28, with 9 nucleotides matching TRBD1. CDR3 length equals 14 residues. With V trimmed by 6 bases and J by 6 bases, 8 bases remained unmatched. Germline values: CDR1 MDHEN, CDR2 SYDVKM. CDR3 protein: CASSPGQGFSEAFF. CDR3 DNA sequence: TGTGCCAGCAGCCCGGGACAGGGTTTTTCTGAAGCTTTCTTT. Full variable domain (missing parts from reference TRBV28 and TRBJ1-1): DVKVTQSSRYLVKRTGEKVFLECVQDMDHENMFWYRQDPGLGLRLIYFSYDVKMKEKGDIPEGYSVSREKKERFSLILESASTNQTSMYLCASSPGQGFSEAFFGQGTRLTVV.

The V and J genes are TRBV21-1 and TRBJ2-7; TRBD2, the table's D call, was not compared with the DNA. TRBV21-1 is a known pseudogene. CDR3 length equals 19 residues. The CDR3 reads CASSKERRTSGGAPREQYF. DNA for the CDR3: TGTGCCAGCAGCAAAGAAAGAAGGACTAGCGGGGGGGCCCCGAGGGAGCAGTACTTC.

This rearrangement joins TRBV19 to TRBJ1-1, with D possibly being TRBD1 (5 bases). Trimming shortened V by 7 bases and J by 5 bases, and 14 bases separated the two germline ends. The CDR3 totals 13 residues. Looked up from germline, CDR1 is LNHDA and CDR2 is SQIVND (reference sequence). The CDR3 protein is CASKQGALTEAFF. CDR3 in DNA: TGTGCCAGTAAACAAGGGGCTTTGACTGAAGCTTTCTTT.

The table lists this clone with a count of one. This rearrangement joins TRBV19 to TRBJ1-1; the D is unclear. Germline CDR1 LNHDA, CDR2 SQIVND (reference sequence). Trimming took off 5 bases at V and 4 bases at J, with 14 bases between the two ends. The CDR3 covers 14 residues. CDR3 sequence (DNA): TGTGCCAGTAGTTTCTGGACTGCTGGCACTGAAGCTTTCTTT. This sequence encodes CASSFWTAGTEAFF.

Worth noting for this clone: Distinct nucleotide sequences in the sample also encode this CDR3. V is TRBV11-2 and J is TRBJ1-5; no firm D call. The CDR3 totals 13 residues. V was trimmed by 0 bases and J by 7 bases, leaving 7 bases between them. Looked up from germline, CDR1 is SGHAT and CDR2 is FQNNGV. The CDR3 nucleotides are TGTGCCAGCAGCTTAGATCCCCTACAGCCCCAGCATTTT. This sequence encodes CASSLDPLQPQHF.

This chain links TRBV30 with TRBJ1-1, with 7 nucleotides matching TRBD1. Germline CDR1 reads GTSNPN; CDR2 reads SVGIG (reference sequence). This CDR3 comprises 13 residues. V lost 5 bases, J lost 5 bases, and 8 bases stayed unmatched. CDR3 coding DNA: TGTGCCTGGGGCAGACAGGGCCAAACTGAAGCTTTCTTT. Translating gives CAWGRQGQTEAFF.

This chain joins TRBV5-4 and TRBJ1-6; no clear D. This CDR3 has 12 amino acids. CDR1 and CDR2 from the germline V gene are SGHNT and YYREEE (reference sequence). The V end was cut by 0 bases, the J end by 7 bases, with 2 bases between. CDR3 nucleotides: TGTGCCAGCAGCTTGGCGAATTCACCCCTCCACTTT. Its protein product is CASSLANSPLHF.

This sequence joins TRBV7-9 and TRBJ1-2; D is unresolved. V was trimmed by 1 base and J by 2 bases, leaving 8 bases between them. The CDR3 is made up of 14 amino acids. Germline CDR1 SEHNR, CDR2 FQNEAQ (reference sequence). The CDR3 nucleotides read TGTGCCAGCAGCTTAGTATCGGGGAACTATGGCTACACCTTC. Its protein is CASSLVSGNYGYTF.

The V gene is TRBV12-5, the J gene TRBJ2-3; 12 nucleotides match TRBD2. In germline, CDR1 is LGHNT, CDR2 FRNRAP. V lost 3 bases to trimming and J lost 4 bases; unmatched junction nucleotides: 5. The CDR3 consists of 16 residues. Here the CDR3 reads CASGFGLAGGADTQYF. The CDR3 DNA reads TGTGCTAGTGGTTTCGGGCTAGCGGGAGGGGCAGATACGCAGTATTTT.

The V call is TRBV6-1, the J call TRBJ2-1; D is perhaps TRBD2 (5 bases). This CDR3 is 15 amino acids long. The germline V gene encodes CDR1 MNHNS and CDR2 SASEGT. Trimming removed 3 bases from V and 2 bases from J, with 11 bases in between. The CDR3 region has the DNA TGTGCCAGCAGTGACGGACTGTGGACCTACAATGAGCAGTTCTTC. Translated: CASSDGLWTYNEQFF.

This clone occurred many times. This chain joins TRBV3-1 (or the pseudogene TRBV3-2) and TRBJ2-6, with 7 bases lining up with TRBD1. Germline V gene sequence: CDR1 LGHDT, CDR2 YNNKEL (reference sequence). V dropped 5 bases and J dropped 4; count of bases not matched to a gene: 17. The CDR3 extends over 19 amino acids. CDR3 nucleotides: TGTGCCAGCAGCACCAATGACAGGGCAGTCCCGATCGGGGCCAACGTCCTGACTTTC. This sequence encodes CASSTNDRAVPIGANVLTF.

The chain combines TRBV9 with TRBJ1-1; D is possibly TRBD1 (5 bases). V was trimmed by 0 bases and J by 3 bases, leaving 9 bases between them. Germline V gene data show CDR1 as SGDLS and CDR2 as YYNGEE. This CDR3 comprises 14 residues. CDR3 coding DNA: TGTGCCAGCAGCGTAGGTAAGGGGTACACTGAAGCTTTCTTT. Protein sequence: CASSVGKGYTEAFF.